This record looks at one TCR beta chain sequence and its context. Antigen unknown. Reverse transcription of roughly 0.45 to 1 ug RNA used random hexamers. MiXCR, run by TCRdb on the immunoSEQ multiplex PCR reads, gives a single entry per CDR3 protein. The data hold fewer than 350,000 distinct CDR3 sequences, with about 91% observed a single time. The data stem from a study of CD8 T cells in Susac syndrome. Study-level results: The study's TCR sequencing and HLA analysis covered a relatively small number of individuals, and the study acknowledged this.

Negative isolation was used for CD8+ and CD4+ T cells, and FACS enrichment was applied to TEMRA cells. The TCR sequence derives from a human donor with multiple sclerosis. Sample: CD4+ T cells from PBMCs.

CDR3 coding DNA: TGTGCCAGCAGCGTTGGCCCAGGGGAAATGAACACTGAAGCTTTCTTT. Its translation is CASSVGPGEMNTEAFF. This chain connects TRBV9 to TRBJ1-1; TRBD1 might be the D (6 bases). V lost 2 bases to trimming and J lost 0 bases, with 14 bases between them. Germline lookup yields CDR1 SGDLS and CDR2 YYNGEE. The CDR3 extends over 16 amino acids.